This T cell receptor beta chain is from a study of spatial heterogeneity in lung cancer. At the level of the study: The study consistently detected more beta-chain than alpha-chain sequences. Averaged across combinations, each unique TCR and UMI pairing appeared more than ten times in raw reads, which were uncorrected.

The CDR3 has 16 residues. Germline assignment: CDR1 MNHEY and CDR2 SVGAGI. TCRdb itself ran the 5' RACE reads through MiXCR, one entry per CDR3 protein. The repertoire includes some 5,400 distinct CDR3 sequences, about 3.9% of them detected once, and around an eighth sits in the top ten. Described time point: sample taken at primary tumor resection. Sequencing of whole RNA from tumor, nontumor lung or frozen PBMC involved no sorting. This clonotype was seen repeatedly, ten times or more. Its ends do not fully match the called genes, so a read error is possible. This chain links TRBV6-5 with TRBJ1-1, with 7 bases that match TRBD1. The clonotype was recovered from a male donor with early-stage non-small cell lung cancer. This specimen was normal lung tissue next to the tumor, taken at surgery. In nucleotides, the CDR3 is TGTGCCAGCAGGTACTCTATGACAGGGATCAACACTGAAGCTTTCTTT. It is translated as CASRYSMTGINTEAFF.